Below are 27 T cell receptor beta chains sequenced from a single sample in a study of brain T cells in children with intractable seizures. TCRdb keeps only in-frame clones here, not all; method: immunoSEQ multiplex PCR. Among 340,000 or so clones listed, about 93% were seen once. Noted time point: blood from clinic visit 5 months post-surgery; TSC patient then seizure free. Sequences were derived from peripheral blood, sampled around 5 months after surgery. All receptors derive from a boy less than two years old with tuberous sclerosis and intractable seizures.

J is TRBJ2-7 and V is TRBV5-6; tentative D call: TRBD2 (5 bases). Germline-derived CDR1 and CDR2 are SGHDT and YYEEEE. The CDR3 loop spans 15 amino acids. Trimming cost V 4 bases and J 2 bases, with 16 bases left between them. The CDR3 here is CASSLLADFTYEQYF. CDR3 coding DNA: TGTGCCAGCAGCCTATTGGCGGACTTTACCTACGAGCAGTACTTC.

CDR3: CGSGDRGIDTGELFF. The CDR3 DNA follows: TGTGGATCCGGGGACAGGGGAATTGACACCGGGGAGCTGTTTTTT. This chain connects TRBV13 to TRBJ2-2; 10 bases agree with TRBD1. The V gene's germline CDR1 is PRHDT and CDR2 FYEKMQ (reference sequence). The length of the CDR3 is 15 residues.

J is TRBJ2-5 and V is TRBV4-1, with no clear D. The CDR3 is 13 residues long. The germline CDR1 and CDR2 sequences are MGHRA and YSYEKL. Trimming pared 3 bases from V and 1 base from J, leaving 6 bases between. The CDR3 is CASSHRIQETQYF. In DNA, the CDR3 is TGCGCCAGCAGCCACCGGATCCAAGAGACCCAGTACTTC.

This sequence joins TRBV5-1 and TRBJ2-7; 12 bases map to TRBD2. Trimming removed 4 bases from V and 3 bases from J; junction bases left unmatched: 11. The length of the CDR3 is 17 residues. Per germline, CDR1 SGHRS and CDR2 YFSETQ. CDR3 protein: CASSPTGGLAGRYEQYF. The CDR3 nucleotides read TGCGCCAGCAGCCCCACAGGGGGACTAGCGGGCCGCTACGAGCAGTACTTC.

V and J are TRBV6-6 and TRBJ1-1, with D unclear. Between the trimmed V and J ends, which lost 3 bases and 1 base, there was a span of 12 bases. Per germline, CDR1 MNHNY and CDR2 SVGAGI (reference sequence). The CDR3 is 15 amino acids. CDR3 residues: CASSYWATPNTEAFF. In DNA form, the CDR3 reads TGTGCCAGCAGTTATTGGGCCACGCCGAACACTGAAGCTTTCTTT.

CDR3 amino acids: CASGLAGDLYYEQYF. CDR3 nucleotide sequence: TGTGCCAGCGGCCTAGCGGGAGACCTTTACTACGAGCAGTACTTC. This chain uses TRBV6-5 with TRBJ2-7; 10 bases are shared with TRBD2. V shed 8 bases, J shed 3 bases, and the junction held 10 bases outside the gene matches. The CDR3 is 15 residues long. CDR1 MNHEY and CDR2 SVGAGI come from the germline V gene.

J is TRBJ1-1 and V is TRBV15, with 8 bases that match TRBD1. V was pared by 0 bases and J by 5 bases, with 5 bases of the junction left unmatched. The germline CDR1 and CDR2 sequences are LNHNV and YYDKDF (reference sequence). This CDR3 is 15 amino acids long. The CDR3 DNA sequence: TGTGCCACCAGCAGAGATCGAACAGGGGGAACTGAAGCTTTCTTT. It encodes CATSRDRTGGTEAFF.

The chain uses TRBV30 and TRBJ1-2; D possibly corresponds to TRBD1 (5 bases). V was cut by 2 bases and J by 8 bases, with 24 bases left in between. From germline, CDR1 is GTSNPN and CDR2 SVGIG (reference sequence). The length of the CDR3 is 16 residues. The CDR3 sequence: CAWSPPGWGSGYGYTF. CDR3 DNA sequence: TGTGCCTGGAGTCCTCCGGGATGGGGGTCGGGTTACGGCTACACCTTC.

The genes are TRBV10-3 and TRBJ1-6; 7 bases align to TRBD1. This CDR3 region has 17 residues. Germline V gives CDR1 ENHRY, CDR2 SYGVKD. Trimming removed 0 bases from V and 4 bases from J; junction bases left unmatched: 6. The CDR3 coding sequence is TGTGCCATCAGTGAGTCACCGGGGACAGTGTATAATTCACCCCTCCACTTT. It specifies CAISESPGTVYNSPLHF.

The CDR3 region is CATSRRDTEAFF. CDR3 DNA sequence: TGTGCCACCTCGCGTAGGGACACTGAAGCTTTCTTT. The chain couples TRBV2 to TRBJ1-1; D is uncertain. V gave up 10 bases and J gave up 3 bases, with 12 bases separating them. This CDR3 spans 12 amino acids. Looked up from germline, CDR1 is SNHLY and CDR2 is FYNNEI.

This rearrangement joins TRBV29-1 to TRBJ1-2; tentatively, D is TRBD1 (6 bases). CDR3 length: 14 amino acids. V lost 7 bases to trimming and J lost 8 bases, with 23 bases between them. Germline CDR1 reads SQVTM; CDR2 reads ANQGSEA. In DNA form, the CDR3 reads TGCAGCGCCCTAACAGGGCTCTTCCATTTGGGCTACACCTTC. Protein: CSALTGLFHLGYTF.

The V gene is TRBV19, the J gene TRBJ1-3; TRBD1 matches at 7 bases. Germline V lookup: CDR1 LNHDA, CDR2 SQIVND (reference sequence). The CDR3 has 15 amino acids. V dropped 5 bases and J dropped 4; count of bases not matched to a gene: 8. The CDR3 region is CASSVQQGTGNTIYF. CDR3 in DNA: TGTGCCAGTAGTGTACAACAGGGGACGGGAAACACCATATATTTT. Looking up the rest from reference TRBV19 and TRBJ1-3 gives the full variable domain: DGGITQSPKYLFRKEGQNVTLSCEQNLNHDAMYWYRQDPGQGLRLIYYSQIVNDFQKGDIAEGYSVSREKKESFPLTVTSAQKNPTAFYLCASSVQQGTGNTIYFGEGSWLTVV.

The genes are TRBV18 and TRBJ2-1, with D possibly matching TRBD2 (6 bases). Germline CDR1 is KGHSH and CDR2 is LQKENI. There are 17 residues in the CDR3. V lost 3 bases and J lost 3, with 18 bases in between. CDR3 DNA sequence: TGTGCCAGCTCACCCATTCTTAGCGGTTACGACTACAATGAGCAGTTCTTC. Protein sequence: CASSPILSGYDYNEQFF.

This chain joins TRBV9 and TRBJ2-7, with D possibly being TRBD1 (7 bases). CDR3 length equals 13 residues. Between the trimmed V and J ends, which lost 1 base and 4 bases, there was a span of 9 bases. Germline CDR1 reads SGDLS; CDR2 reads YYNGEE. CDR3 sequence (DNA): TGTGCCAGCAGCGTACAGGGGGGTTACGAGCAGTACTTC. Protein sequence: CASSVQGGYEQYF.

V gene TRBV5-4 combines with J gene TRBJ1-3; the D is unclear. Germline V gene lookup returns CDR1 SGHNT and CDR2 YYREEE (reference sequence). The CDR3 loop spans 13 amino acids. Trimming took 0 bases from V and 6 from J, leaving 7 bases between them. The chain's CDR3 is CASSLGHLNTIYF. The CDR3, as DNA: TGTGCCAGCAGCTTGGGGCATTTAAACACCATATATTTT.

V and J are TRBV30 and TRBJ2-2; D not resolved. This CDR3 spans 11 amino acids. From germline, CDR1 is GTSNPN and CDR2 SVGIG (reference sequence). The V end lost 1 base, the J end lost 6 bases, and 3 bases lay between the germline ends. CDR3 protein: CAWSEAGELFF. The DNA for the CDR3 is TGTGCCTGGAGTGAGGCCGGGGAGCTGTTTTTT.

The V and J genes are TRBV5-1 and TRBJ1-2, with D unresolved. Between the trimmed V and J ends, which lost 4 bases and 7 bases, there was a span of 11 bases. The germline V gene has CDR1 SGHRS and CDR2 YFSETQ. The CDR3 is 12 residues long. The CDR3, as DNA: TGCGCCAGCAGCCCCGAGGGTAGTGGCTACACCTTC. Translated: CASSPEGSGYTF.

V usage is TRBV2 and J usage is TRBJ2-3; 8 bases fit TRBD2. The V and J ends lost 7 bases and 4 bases, in that order; junction bases with no gene match: 16. The germline V gene has CDR1 SNHLY and CDR2 FYNNEI. This CDR3 is 17 amino acids long. Here the CDR3 DNA reads TGTGCCAGCACCCGACACAAGCGTAGCGGGGAGGCAGATACGCAGTATTTT. Translated: CASTRHKRSGEADTQYF. Full variable domain (rest looked up from reference TRBV2 and TRBJ2-3): EPEVTQTPSHQVTQMGQEVILRCVPISNHLYFYWYRQILGQKVEFLVSFYNNEISEKSEIFDDQFSVERPDGSNFTLKIRSTKLEDSAMYFCASTRHKRSGEADTQYFGPGTRLTVL.

The rearrangement uses TRBV10-3 and TRBJ1-2, with 7 bases lining up with TRBD1. The V gene's germline CDR1 is ENHRY and CDR2 SYGVKD. The CDR3 runs 21 residues. V shed 7 bases, J shed 3 bases, and the junction held 29 bases outside the gene matches. CDR3 nucleotide sequence: TGTGCCATCAAAGGAGTGGGTCCGGTAGGGGGCCCTCGTCTTCTTGACTATGGCTACACCTTC. Residues: CAIKGVGPVGGPRLLDYGYTF.

The chain carries TRBV7-2 and TRBJ1-5; D possibly corresponds to TRBD1 (5 bases). CDR1 is SGHTA and CDR2 is FQGNSA in the germline V gene. The CDR3 consists of 15 residues. V lost 5 bases, J lost 2 bases, and 13 bases lay in between. In DNA form, the CDR3 reads TGTGCCAGCAGCCGGGGACCCTTCCGCAATCAGCCCCAGCATTTT. Translation: CASSRGPFRNQPQHF. The variable domain in full, completed from reference TRBV7-2 and TRBJ1-5, reads GAGVSQSPSNKVTEKGKDVELRCDPISGHTALYWYRQSLGQGLEFLIYFQGNSAPDKSGLPSDRFSAERTGGSVSTLTIQRTQQEDSAVYLCASSRGPFRNQPQHFGDGTRLSIL.

The chain employs TRBV6-5 and TRBJ1-5, with D uncertain. The V end was cut by 2 bases, the J end by 2 bases, with 7 bases between. Germline V lookup: CDR1 MNHEY, CDR2 SVGAGI. The CDR3 has 14 residues. CDR3 DNA sequence: TGTGCCAGCAGTTACGAGGCGGGCAATCAGCCCCAGCATTTT. It encodes CASSYEAGNQPQHF.

This chain links TRBV24-1 with TRBJ2-5; D call uncertain. From germline, CDR1 is KGHDR and CDR2 SFDVKD. Trimming left V 4 bases short and J 3 bases short, with 11 bases between. The CDR3 contains 14 residues. The CDR3 DNA reads TGTGCCACCAGTGAAAAAGGTAGGGAAGAGACCCAGTACTTC. This gives the protein CATSEKGREETQYF.

The chain links TRBV2 to TRBJ1-2, with a weak D call TRBD1 (5 bases). Per germline, CDR1 SNHLY and CDR2 FYNNEI. Trimming took 8 bases from V and 8 from J, leaving 12 bases between them. The CDR3 contains 11 residues. The DNA of the CDR3 is TGTGCCAGCGGGGTGGGACGGGGCTACACCTTC. This sequence encodes CASGVGRGYTF.

This chain connects TRBV7-9 to TRBJ1-1; D gene unclear. Germline assignment: CDR1 SEHNR and CDR2 FQNEAQ (reference sequence). The length of the CDR3 is 17 residues. V shed 0 bases and J shed 2 bases, with 16 bases lying between them. The CDR3 DNA is TGTGCCAGCAGCTTAGCGCGGAGTGGGGAGGGTAACACTGAAGCTTTCTTT. The encoded protein is CASSLARSGEGNTEAFF.

V usage is TRBV12-3 or TRBV12-4 and J usage is TRBJ1-1; tentative D call: TRBD1 (5 bases). Trimming pared 5 bases from V and 5 bases from J, leaving 12 bases between. The CDR3 loop spans 13 amino acids. The CDR3 DNA follows: TGTGCCAGCAGTAATTGGGGGGGGACTGAAGCTTTCTTT. Amino acid sequence: CASSNWGGTEAFF.

V is TRBV29-1 and J is TRBJ1-5, with D unclear. Germline CDR1 SQVTM, CDR2 ANQGSEA. This CDR3 contains 15 residues. V shed 7 bases and J shed 2 bases, with 18 bases lying between them. The CDR3 loop is CSAVTGVGGNQPQHF. CDR3 nucleotide sequence: TGCAGCGCCGTAACTGGGGTTGGGGGCAATCAGCCCCAGCATTTT.

The CDR3 bases are TGTGCCAGCAGTGAAATTTCGGAGGGGGCGAAGCAGTACTTC. Amino acids: CASSEISEGAKQYF. The chain has TRBV6-1 and TRBJ2-7; weak D call: TRBD1 (7 bases). The CDR3 contains 14 residues. The V gene's germline CDR1 is MNHNS and CDR2 SASEGT. Trimming shortened V by 2 bases and J by 8 bases, and 16 bases separated the two germline ends.